These 8 T cell receptor beta chains came from one sample sequenced in a study of shared clonotypes between healthy human individuals. Clones were sequenced by immunoSEQ multiplex PCR, and TCRdb holds only the in-frame ones, with some missing. The sample includes about 2.3 million clones, approximately 95% seen only once; the top ten take roughly 0.36%. The specimen sequenced was naive CD4+ T cells from PBMCs. Subset in this sample: CD45RA+ positively selected. These receptors came from a young man in good health. Some clones in this sample may be carry-over from other donors' samples.

CDR3 sequence: CASSLAGTDNEQFF. As DNA, the CDR3 is TGCGCCAGCAGCTTGGCCGGAACAGACAATGAGCAGTTCTTC. V is TRBV5-1 and J is TRBJ2-1, with unresolved D. V gave up 0 bases and J gave up 5 bases, with 9 bases separating them. Germline V lookup: CDR1 SGHRS, CDR2 YFSETQ. The CDR3 is 14 amino acids.

The gene calls are TRBV10-3 and TRBJ2-6; maybe TRBD2 (5 bases). Between the trimmed V and J ends, which lost 6 bases and 0 bases, there was a span of 9 bases. The CDR3 sequence is 15 residues long. Looked up from germline, CDR1 is ENHRY and CDR2 is SYGVKD. CDR3: CAIRKGDSGANVLTF. The CDR3, as DNA: TGTGCCATCAGGAAGGGAGACTCTGGGGCCAACGTCCTGACTTTC.

J is TRBJ2-7 and V is TRBV30; 7 nucleotides agree with TRBD2. The CDR3 length is 14 residues. J lost 3 bases, V lost 3 bases, and 8 bases had no gene match. CDR1 is GTSNPN and CDR2 is SVGIG in the germline V gene (reference sequence). DNA for the CDR3: TGTGCCTGGAGCTCCATGGGGGGGAGCTACGAGCAGTACTTC. This gives the protein CAWSSMGGSYEQYF.

This rearrangement joins TRBV7-2 to TRBJ1-1; D may be TRBD1 (5 bases). This CDR3 comprises 13 residues. The V end lost 10 bases, the J end lost 6 bases, and 18 bases lay between the germline ends. Germline assignment: CDR1 SGHTA and CDR2 FQGNSA. The CDR3: CATYALRGAEAFF. DNA of the CDR3: TGTGCCACTTACGCGCTGCGGGGGGCTGAAGCTTTCTTT. Complete variable domain (other parts from reference TRBV7-2 and TRBJ1-1): GAGVSQSPSNKVTEKGKDVELRCDPISGHTALYWYRQSLGQGLEFLIYFQGNSAPDKSGLPSDRFSAERTGGSVSTLTIQRTQQEDSAVYLCATYALRGAEAFFGQGTRLTVV.

The V and J genes are TRBV30 and TRBJ2-1; TRBD2 aligns across 7 bases. V lost 5 bases and J lost 3; bases outside the gene matches: 4. CDR1 and CDR2 (germline): GTSNPN, SVGIG (reference sequence). This CDR3 contains 13 residues. Written as DNA, the CDR3 is TGTGCCTGGTCTAGCGGAAACTACAATGAGCAGTTCTTC. Its protein is CAWSSGNYNEQFF.

V and J are TRBV30 and TRBJ2-3; 10 bases agree with TRBD2. The CDR3 contains 17 residues. Germline assignment: CDR1 GTSNPN and CDR2 SVGIG (reference sequence). V shed 2 bases, J shed 2 bases, and the junction held 10 bases outside the gene matches. The CDR3 DNA is TGTGCCTGGAGTTCTCGTAGGACTAGCGGTATCACAGATACGCAGTATTTT. Translating it yields CAWSSRRTSGITDTQYF.

J is TRBJ2-3 and V is TRBV16; D may be TRBD1 or TRBD2 (6 bases each). CDR3 size: 19 residues. The germline V gene has CDR1 KGHSY and CDR2 FQNENV. Trimming left V 0 bases short and J 5 bases short, with 24 bases between. Here the CDR3 DNA reads TGTGCCAGCAGCCAATCTCTAGGGGTTAAAGGAGGGGGGAAAGATACGCAGTATTTT. This translates into CASSQSLGVKGGGKDTQYF.

This chain uses TRBV19 with TRBJ2-7, with TRBD2 identical over 12 bases. The CDR3 spans 18 residues. CDR1 is LNHDA and CDR2 is SQIVND in the germline V gene (reference sequence). The V segment lost 7 bases and the J segment 5 bases; nucleotides outside the gene matches: 18. In DNA, the CDR3 is TGTGCCAGTACCCGCTGGGGGCTAGCGGGAGGGCGGAACGACGAGCAGTACTTC. It yields the protein CASTRWGLAGGRNDEQYF.